This note documents a single TCR beta chain sequence. Antigen specificity is unknown. TCRdb keeps only in-frame clones here, not all; method: immunoSEQ multiplex PCR. This table has some 150,000 clones, over 80% appearing once. The sample comes from a study of T cell responses to AZD1222 COVID-19 vaccine. The V gene end was trimmed by 3 bases and the J gene end by 4 bases; junction bases not matched to a gene: 4. In germline, CDR1 is LNHDA, CDR2 SQIVND (reference sequence). This CDR3 is 14 amino acids long. Overall study findings and caveats: Vaccine-associated CD4 TCRs ranged over spike, dominating at 160-218 and 743-854. Clonal diversity was possibly underestimated, and the donors were mostly white British, with more females. Recipients of AZD1222 seropositive at baseline numbered only 6 or 7.

Here the sequenced sample was peripheral blood, taken 28 days after the second AZD1222 dose. V gene TRBV19 combines with J gene TRBJ2-7, with 9 positions matching TRBD1. The TCR was taken from an adult who received the AZD1222 COVID-19 vaccine. The CDR3 protein is CASSIRDRVYEQYF. The CDR3 nucleotides read TGTGCCAGTAGTATCCGGGACAGGGTGTACGAGCAGTACTTC.